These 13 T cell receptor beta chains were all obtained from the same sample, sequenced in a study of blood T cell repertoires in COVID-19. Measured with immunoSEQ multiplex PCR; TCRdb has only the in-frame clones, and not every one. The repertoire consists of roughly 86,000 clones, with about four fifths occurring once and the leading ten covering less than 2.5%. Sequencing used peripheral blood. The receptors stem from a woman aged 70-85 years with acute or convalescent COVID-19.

The chain's CDR3 is CASSDLTGANEKLFF. DNA for the CDR3: TGTGCCAGCAGTGACCTGACAGGGGCTAATGAAAAACTGTTTTTT. The chain is built from TRBV25-1 and TRBJ1-4, with 8 bases lining up with TRBD1. Germline V gene data show CDR1 as MGHDK and CDR2 as SYGVNS. This CDR3 contains 15 residues. J was trimmed by 3 bases and V by 3 bases; bases with no gene match: 3.

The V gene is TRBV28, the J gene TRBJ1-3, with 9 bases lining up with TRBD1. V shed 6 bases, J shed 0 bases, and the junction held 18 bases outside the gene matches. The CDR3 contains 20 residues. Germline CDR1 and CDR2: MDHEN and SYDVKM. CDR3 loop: CASRRGLTTGGQHSGNTIYF. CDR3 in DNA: TGTGCCAGCAGACGAGGACTGACAACAGGGGGCCAACACTCTGGAAACACCATATATTTT.

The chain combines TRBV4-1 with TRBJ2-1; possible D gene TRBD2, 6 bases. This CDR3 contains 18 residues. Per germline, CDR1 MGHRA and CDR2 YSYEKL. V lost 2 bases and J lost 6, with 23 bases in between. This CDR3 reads CASSQRASVGVFGNEQFF. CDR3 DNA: TGCGCCAGCAGCCAAAGGGCTAGCGTGGGTGTATTTGGCAATGAGCAGTTCTTC.

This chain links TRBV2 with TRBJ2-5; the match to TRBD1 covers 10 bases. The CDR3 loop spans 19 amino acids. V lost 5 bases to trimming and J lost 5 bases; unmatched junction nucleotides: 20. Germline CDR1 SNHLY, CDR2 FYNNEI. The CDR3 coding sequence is TGTGCCAGCAGTTGGACAGGGGGACCCGCGGGGGGTTTTAGGGAGACCCAGTACTTC. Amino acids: CASSWTGGPAGGFRETQYF.

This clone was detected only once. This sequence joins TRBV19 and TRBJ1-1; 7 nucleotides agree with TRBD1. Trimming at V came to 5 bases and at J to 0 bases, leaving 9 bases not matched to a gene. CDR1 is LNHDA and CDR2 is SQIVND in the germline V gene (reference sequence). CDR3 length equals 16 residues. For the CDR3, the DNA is TGTGCCAGTAGTCCTCGACAGGGTAGGGTGAACACTGAAGCTTTCTTT. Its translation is CASSPRQGRVNTEAFF.

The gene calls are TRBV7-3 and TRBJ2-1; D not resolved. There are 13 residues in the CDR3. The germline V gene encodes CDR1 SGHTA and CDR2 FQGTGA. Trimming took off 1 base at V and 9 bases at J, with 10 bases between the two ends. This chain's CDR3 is CASSLSPASEQFF. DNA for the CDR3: TGTGCCAGCAGCTTAAGCCCCGCGAGTGAGCAGTTCTTC.

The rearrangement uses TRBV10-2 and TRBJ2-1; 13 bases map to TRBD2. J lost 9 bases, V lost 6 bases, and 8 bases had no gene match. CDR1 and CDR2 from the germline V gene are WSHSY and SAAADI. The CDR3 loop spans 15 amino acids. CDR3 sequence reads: CASRPLAGGLGEQFF. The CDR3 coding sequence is TGCGCCAGCAGACCACTAGCGGGGGGGCTTGGTGAGCAGTTCTTC.

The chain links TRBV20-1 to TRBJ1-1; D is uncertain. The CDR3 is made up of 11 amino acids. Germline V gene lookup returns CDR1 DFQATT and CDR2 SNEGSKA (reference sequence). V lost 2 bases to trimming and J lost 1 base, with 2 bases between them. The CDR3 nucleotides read TGCAGTGCTAGACAGAACACTGAAGCTTTCTTT. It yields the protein CSARQNTEAFF.

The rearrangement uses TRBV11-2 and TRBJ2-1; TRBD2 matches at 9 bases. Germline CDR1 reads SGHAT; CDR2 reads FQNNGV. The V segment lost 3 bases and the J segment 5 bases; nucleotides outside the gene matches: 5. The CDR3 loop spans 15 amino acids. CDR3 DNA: TGTGCCAGCAGCTTTGGTCTAGCGGGGAACAATGAGCAGTTCTTC. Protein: CASSFGLAGNNEQFF.

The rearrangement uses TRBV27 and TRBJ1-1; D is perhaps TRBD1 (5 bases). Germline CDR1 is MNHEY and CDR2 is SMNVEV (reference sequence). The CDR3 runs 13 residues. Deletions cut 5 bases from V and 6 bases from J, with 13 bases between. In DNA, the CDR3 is TGTGCCAGCAGTAAAAGGGGTGGTTCTGAAGCTTTCTTT. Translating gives CASSKRGGSEAFF.

CDR3 region: CAWSPGPAREKLFF. The CDR3 DNA follows: TGTGCCTGGAGTCCCGGCCCCGCCAGGGAAAAACTGTTTTTT. The J gene is TRBJ1-4, the V gene TRBV30; D gene unclear. Germline V gene lookup returns CDR1 GTSNPN and CDR2 SVGIG (reference sequence). This CDR3 is built from 14 residues. V gave up 2 bases and J gave up 8 bases, with 15 bases separating them.

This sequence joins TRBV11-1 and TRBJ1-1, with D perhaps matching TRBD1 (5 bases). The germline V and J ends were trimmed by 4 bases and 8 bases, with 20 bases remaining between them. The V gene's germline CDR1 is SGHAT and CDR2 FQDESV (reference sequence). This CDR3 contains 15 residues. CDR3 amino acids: CASSSYLPGGVEAFF. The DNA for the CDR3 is TGTGCCAGCAGCTCTTACCTACCCGGGGGAGTCGAAGCTTTCTTT.

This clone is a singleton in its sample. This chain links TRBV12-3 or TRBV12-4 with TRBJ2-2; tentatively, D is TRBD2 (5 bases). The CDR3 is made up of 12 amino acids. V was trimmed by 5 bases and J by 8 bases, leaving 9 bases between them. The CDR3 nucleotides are TGTGCCAGCAGTCGGACTCGGGGGGAGCTGTTTTTT. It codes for CASSRTRGELFF.